The text below deals with one TCR beta chain. Its antigen is still unknown. Germline-derived CDR1 and CDR2 are SGHRS and YFSETQ. Germline trimming cut 4 bases from V and 4 bases from J; bases unmatched to any gene: 6. The CDR3 has 16 residues. Extracted RNA was reverse transcribed, and the resulting cDNA served as sequencing template. TCRdb's table, derived via immunoSEQ multiplex PCR, lists solely in-frame clones and lacks some. The sample shows around 100,000 clones, 45% to 60% of them seen only once. This specimen belongs to a study of CD8+ T cells in alopecia areata. Regarding the study as a whole: Lesional scalp, notably in alopecia totalis/universalis, had clonality above that of normal scalp. Scalp data also include sequences from resident alphabeta T cells of normal skin.

The sorting of PBMCs gave CD4+ and CD8+ T cells. The V and J genes are TRBV5-1 and TRBJ2-1; 12 nucleotides agree with TRBD2. The receptor was derived from a human donor in good health. Material: CD4+ T cells sorted from blood. Written as DNA, the CDR3 is TGCGCCAGCAGCGAACTAGCGGGGGGCCAATACAATGAGCAGTTCTTC. Translating gives CASSELAGGQYNEQFF.